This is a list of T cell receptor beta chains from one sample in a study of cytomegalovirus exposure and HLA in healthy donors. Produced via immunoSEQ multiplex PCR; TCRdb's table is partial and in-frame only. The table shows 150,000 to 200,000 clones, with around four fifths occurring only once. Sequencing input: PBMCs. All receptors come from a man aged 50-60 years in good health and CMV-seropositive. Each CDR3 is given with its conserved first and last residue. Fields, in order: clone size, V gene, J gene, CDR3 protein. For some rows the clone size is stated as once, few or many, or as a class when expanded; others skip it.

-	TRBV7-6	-	CASSAGLAVYEQYF
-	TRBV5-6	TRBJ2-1	CASSLIGSHEQFF
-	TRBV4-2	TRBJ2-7	CASSQTGTGNYEQYF
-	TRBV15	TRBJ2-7	CATSPGQGPYEQYF
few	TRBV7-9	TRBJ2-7	CASSFDRYSYEQYF
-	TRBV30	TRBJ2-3	CAWSVAGGPDTQYF
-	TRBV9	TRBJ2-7	CASSVSAGEQYF
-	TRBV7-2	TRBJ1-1	CASSLGPQGAHLNTEAFF
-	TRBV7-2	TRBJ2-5	CASSPVDRKETQYF
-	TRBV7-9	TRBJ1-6	CASSLVAGMTYNSPLHF
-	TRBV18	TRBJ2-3	CASSPPGLAGGDTQYF
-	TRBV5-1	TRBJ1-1	CASSRNTVTNTEAFF
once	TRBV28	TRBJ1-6	CASSTYEDNSPLHF
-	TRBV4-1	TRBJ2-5	CASSQDLGGGGETQYF
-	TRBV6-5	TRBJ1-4	CASSYSRNEKLFF
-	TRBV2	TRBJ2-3	CASRGFTSGSTDTQYF
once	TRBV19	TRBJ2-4	CASSRAGRGALAKNIQYF
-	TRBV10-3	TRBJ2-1	CAIRGQGIYNEQFF
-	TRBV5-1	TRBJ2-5	CASSLDLGGGGAGETQYF
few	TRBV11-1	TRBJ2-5	CASSNQGSLKETQYF
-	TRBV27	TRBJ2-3	CASSRTQGTDTQYF
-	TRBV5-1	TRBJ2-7	CASSRLAPSGEQYF
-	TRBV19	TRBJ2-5	CASSIDRGRLGTQYF
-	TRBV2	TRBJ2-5	CASSEFMQETQYF